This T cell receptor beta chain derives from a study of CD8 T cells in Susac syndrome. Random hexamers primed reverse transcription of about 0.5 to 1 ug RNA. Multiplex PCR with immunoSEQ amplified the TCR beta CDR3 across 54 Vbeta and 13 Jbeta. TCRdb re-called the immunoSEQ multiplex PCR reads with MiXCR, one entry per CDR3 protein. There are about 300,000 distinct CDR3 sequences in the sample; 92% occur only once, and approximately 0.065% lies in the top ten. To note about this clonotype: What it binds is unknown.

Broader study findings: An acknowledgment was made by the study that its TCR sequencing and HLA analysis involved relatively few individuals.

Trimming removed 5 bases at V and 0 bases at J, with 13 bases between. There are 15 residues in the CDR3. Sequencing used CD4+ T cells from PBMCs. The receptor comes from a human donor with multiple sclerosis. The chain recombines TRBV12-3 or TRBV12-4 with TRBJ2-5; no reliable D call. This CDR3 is CASSMWPPYQETQYF. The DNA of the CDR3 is TGTGCCAGCAGTATGTGGCCGCCATACCAAGAGACCCAGTACTTC.